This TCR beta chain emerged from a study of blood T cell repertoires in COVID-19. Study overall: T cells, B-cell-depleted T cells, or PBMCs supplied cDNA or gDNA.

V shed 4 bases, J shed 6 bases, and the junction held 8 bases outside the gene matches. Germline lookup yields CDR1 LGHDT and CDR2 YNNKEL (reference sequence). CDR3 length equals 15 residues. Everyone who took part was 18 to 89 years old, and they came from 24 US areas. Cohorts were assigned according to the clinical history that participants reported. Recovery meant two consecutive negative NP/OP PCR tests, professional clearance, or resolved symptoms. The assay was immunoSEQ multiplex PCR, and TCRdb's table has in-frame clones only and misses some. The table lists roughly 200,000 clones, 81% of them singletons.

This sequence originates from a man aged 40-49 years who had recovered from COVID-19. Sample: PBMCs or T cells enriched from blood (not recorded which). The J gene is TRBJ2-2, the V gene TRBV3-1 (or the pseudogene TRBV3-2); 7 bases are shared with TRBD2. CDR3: CASSPYQRGAGELFF. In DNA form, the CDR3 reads TGTGCCAGCAGCCCCTACCAGCGGGGAGCCGGGGAGCTGTTTTTT.